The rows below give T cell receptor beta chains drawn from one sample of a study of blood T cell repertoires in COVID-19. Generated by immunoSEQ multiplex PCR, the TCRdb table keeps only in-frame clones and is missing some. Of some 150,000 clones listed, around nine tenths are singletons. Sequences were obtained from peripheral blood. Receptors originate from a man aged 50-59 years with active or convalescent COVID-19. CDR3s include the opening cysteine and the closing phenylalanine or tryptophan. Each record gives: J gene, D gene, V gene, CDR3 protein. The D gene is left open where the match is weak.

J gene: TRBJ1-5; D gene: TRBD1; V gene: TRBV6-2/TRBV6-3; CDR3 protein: CASSYPRQGHQPQHF
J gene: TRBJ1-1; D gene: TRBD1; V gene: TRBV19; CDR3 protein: CASSILPRDSIIFYTEAFF
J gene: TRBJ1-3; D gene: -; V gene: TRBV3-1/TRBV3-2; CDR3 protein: CASSQEAGIAGNTIYF
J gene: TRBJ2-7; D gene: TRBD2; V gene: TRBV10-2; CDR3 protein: CASGTSGSPEQYF
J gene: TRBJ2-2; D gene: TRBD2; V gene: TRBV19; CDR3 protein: CASSRIAGDTGELFF
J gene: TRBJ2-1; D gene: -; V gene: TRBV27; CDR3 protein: CASSLNTGYEQFF
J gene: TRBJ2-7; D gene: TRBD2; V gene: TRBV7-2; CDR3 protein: CASSSNSGDYEQYF
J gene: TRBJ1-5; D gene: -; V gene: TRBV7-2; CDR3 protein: CASSLLGGGNQPQHF
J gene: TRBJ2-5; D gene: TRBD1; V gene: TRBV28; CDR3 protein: CASSIGTGGVRETQYF
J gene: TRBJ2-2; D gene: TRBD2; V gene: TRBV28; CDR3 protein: CASSLWVSGKNTGELFF
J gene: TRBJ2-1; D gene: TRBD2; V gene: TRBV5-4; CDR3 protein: CASSAGTSGGNNEQFF
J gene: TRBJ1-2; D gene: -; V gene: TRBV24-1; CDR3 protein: CATSDPGIGYTF
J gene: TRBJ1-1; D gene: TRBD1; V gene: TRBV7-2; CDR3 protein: CASSFTGTANTEAFF
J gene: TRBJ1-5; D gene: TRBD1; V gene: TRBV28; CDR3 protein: CASSSDREGRSNQPQHF
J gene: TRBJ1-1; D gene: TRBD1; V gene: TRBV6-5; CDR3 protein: CASSPYRGLNTEAFF
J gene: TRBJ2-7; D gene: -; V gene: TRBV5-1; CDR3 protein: CASSSIPGLTIREQYF
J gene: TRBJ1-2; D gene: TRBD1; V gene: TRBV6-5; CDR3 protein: CASSYAGGGYTF
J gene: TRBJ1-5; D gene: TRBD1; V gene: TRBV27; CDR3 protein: CASRPTGGVSQPQHF
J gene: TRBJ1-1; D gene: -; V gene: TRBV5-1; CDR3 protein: CASSTGSENTEAFF
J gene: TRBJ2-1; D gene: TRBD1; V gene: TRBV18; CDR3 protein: CASSPQTGNSYNEQFF
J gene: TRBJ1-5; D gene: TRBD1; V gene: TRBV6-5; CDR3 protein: CASRRTGNSNQPQHF
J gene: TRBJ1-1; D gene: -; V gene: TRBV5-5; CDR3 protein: CASSLLGAVTEAFF
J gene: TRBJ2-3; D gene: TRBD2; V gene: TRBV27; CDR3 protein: CASSLLAGVGTDTQYF
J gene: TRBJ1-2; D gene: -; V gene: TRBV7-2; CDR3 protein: CASSTFDNGGYTF
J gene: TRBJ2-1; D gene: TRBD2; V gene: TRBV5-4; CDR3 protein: CASSFPGGGYNEQFF
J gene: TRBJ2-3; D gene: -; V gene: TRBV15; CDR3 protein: CATSRDGARGSTDTQYF
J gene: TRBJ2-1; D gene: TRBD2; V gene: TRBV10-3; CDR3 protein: CAISETSGRGEQFF
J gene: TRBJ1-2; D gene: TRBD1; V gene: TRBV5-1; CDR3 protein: CASSPGTGNDGYTF
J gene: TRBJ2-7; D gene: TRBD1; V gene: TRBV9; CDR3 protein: CASSVEGTGSVEQYF
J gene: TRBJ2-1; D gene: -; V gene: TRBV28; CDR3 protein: CASSPAEPRSYNEQFF
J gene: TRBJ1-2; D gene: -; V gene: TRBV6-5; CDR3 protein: CAIRQVGNYGYTF
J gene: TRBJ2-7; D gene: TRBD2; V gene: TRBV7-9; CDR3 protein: CASSRGLADSYEQYF
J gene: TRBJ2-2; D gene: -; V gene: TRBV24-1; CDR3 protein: CATSDLLGAATGELFF
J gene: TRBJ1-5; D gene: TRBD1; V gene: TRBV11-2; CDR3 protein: CASSGTGLQPQHF
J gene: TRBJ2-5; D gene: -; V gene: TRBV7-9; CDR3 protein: CASSLGDSVKTQYF
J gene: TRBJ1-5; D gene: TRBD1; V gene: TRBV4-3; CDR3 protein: CASSQNRGEPQHF
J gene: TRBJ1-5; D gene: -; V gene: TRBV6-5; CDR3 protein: CASRSTANSNQPQHF
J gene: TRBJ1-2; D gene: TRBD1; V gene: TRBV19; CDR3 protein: CASRGQNYGYTF
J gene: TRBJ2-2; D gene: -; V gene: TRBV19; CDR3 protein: CASRLGGTDTGELFF
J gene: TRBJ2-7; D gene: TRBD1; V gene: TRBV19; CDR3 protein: CASSIGTGGYEQYF
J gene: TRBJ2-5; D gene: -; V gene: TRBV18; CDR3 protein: CASSPSGVQETQYF
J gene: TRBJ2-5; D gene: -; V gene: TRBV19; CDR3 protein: CASKDSGREETQYF
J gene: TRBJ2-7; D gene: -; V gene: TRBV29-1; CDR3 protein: CSVERGPNEQYF
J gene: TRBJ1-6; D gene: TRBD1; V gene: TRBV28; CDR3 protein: CASRIPRGQRNSPLHF
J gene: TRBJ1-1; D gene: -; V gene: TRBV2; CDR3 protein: CASTLGANTEAFF
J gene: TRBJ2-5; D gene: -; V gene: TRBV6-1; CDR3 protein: CASSDAGWETQYF
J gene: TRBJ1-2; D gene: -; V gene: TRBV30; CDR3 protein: CAWSQTRYGYTF
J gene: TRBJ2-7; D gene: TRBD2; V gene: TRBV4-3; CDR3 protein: CASSRIAGVYEQYF
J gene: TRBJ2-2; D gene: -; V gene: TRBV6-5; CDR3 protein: CACRGSTGELFF
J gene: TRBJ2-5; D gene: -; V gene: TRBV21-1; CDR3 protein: CASSKVPGYQETQYF
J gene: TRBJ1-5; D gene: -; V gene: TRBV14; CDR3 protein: CASSLGRQPQHF
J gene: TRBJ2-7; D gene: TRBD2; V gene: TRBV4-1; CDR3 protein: CASSRGLAGVENEQYF
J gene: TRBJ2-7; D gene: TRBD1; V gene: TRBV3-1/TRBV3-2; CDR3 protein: CASSQDLWGTGTYEQYF
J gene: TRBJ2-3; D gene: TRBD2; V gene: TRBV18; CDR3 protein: CASSPRAGLFTDTQYF
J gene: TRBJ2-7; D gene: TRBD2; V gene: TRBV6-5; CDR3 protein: CASSYSRAGVGEQYF